This T cell receptor (beta chain) was observed in a study of cytomegalovirus exposure and HLA in healthy donors. On this clone itself: Its antigen is unknown.

It was with 60 Vbeta and 13 Jbeta primers that the PCR ran. Profiling relied on immunoSEQ multiplex PCR, and the TCRdb table lists in-frame clones only, not all of them. The sample holds roughly 170,000 clones, around 72% seen once. Germline trimming cut 4 bases from V and 2 bases from J; bases unmatched to any gene: 2. The CDR3 runs to 13 residues. Germline CDR1 reads SQVTM; CDR2 reads ANQGSEA. Findings and limits, study-wide: Follow-up analysis found HLA locus-dependent TCR association rates, highest for DRB1 and lowest for HLA-C. It was assumed in the presence/absence analyses that sequencing depth was roughly uniform across donors. In an earlier analysis, in around 590 donors, most V segments appeared productive either ~87% or ~30% of the time.

The V call is TRBV29-1, the J call TRBJ1-3; TRBD1 aligns across 7 bases. This sequence originates from a female donor in good health and CMV-seronegative. The sequenced material came from PBMCs. CDR3 nucleotide sequence: TGCAGCGTTGGCACAGGGGCTGGAAACACCATATATTTT. It yields the protein CSVGTGAGNTIYF.